Below, 4 T cell receptor beta chains from the same sample are listed, as sequenced in a study of cytomegalovirus exposure and HLA in healthy donors. The PCR employed 60 Vbeta primers together with 13 Jbeta primers. Measured with immunoSEQ multiplex PCR; TCRdb has only the in-frame clones, and not every one. This sample has approximately 190,000 clones, with approximately 78% found just once. The sample consisted of PBMCs. The receptors were gathered from a woman aged 18-29 years in good health and CMV-seronegative.

The chain recombines TRBV7-6 with TRBJ2-2; 7 bases align to TRBD2. From germline, CDR1 is SGHVS and CDR2 FNYEAQ. The CDR3 has 15 amino acids. Trimming at V came to 6 bases and at J to 4 bases, leaving 8 bases not matched to a gene. As DNA, the CDR3 is TGTGCCAGCAGTCGGGTACGCGGGAGCACCGGGGAGCTGTTTTTT. This codes for CASSRVRGSTGELFF.

The V and J genes are TRBV7-9 and TRBJ1-2; a weak D match, TRBD1 (5 bases). The V end was cut by 7 bases, the J end by 4 bases, with 10 bases between. The germline gives CDR1 SEHNR, CDR2 FQNEAQ (reference sequence). The CDR3 has 12 residues. Here the CDR3 DNA reads TGTGCCAGCACCGTGGGGGGCTATGGCTACACCTTC. It specifies CASTVGGYGYTF.

V usage is TRBV5-6 and J usage is TRBJ1-3; 7 bases are a match to TRBD1. Germline CDR1 reads SGHDT; CDR2 reads YYEEEE. The CDR3 is made up of 16 amino acids. With V trimmed by 2 bases and J by 0 bases, 5 bases remained unmatched. CDR3 in DNA: TGTGCCAGCAGCTTACGGGACAGTCACTCTGGAAACACCATATATTTT. It encodes CASSLRDSHSGNTIYF.

This chain uses TRBV19 with TRBJ2-7; 7 nucleotides match TRBD1. The trim removed 3 bases at V and 5 bases at J, leaving 4 bases unmatched. Germline V lookup: CDR1 LNHDA, CDR2 SQIVND (reference sequence). This CDR3 has 13 residues. CDR3 residues: CASSISGTDEQYF. CDR3 bases: TGTGCCAGTAGTATCTCCGGGACAGACGAGCAGTACTTC.